Each of the 5 T cell receptor beta chains below was sequenced from the same sample in a study of blood T cell repertoires in COVID-19. Method: immunoSEQ multiplex PCR; TCRdb's copy keeps in-frame clones and lacks some. The table records over 130,000 clones, roughly 82% of them present only once. Material for sequencing was peripheral blood. The receptors derive from a man in his sixties or seventies with acute or convalescent COVID-19.

J is TRBJ1-6 and V is TRBV7-9; TRBD1 agrees at 9 bases. Germline V gives CDR1 SEHNR, CDR2 FQNEAQ (reference sequence). The CDR3 is 14 amino acids. The V segment lost 5 bases and the J segment 10 bases; nucleotides outside the gene matches: 6. The CDR3 DNA reads TGTGCCAGCAGCCCGGGACAGGGAAGGTCACCCCTCCACTTT. Its protein product is CASSPGQGRSPLHF.

This sequence joins TRBV5-1 and TRBJ2-3, with TRBD2 identical over 8 bases. This CDR3 contains 18 residues. The junction had 14 bases not matched to a gene; V was cut back by 4 bases and J by 1 base. In germline, CDR1 is SGHRS, CDR2 YFSETQ. The CDR3 DNA sequence: TGCGCCAGCAGCCCGGGCCGGGGGGGGCGGATTGGCACAGATACGCAGTATTTT. Translated, it gives CASSPGRGGRIGTDTQYF.

This rearrangement joins TRBV7-9 to TRBJ2-5, with 10 positions matching TRBD2. The CDR3 spans 16 residues. Germline V gene sequence: CDR1 SEHNR, CDR2 FQNEAQ (reference sequence). Trimming cost V 4 bases and J 5 bases; bases outside gene matches: 10. CDR3: CASSSWGRAGGETQYF. As DNA, the CDR3 is TGTGCCAGCAGCTCGTGGGGTCGAGCGGGGGGGGAGACCCAGTACTTC.

The rearrangement links TRBV20-1 to TRBJ1-2; D is ambiguous. Trimming stripped 3 bases from V and 8 bases from J, with 13 bases between. The CDR3 sequence is 12 residues long. The germline CDR1 and CDR2 sequences are DFQATT and SNEGSKA (reference sequence). DNA for the CDR3: TGCAGTGCTAGTATCGGCCACGGGGGCTACACCTTC. Amino acids: CSASIGHGGYTF.

This rearrangement joins TRBV6-5 to TRBJ2-5, with 9 bases that match TRBD1. The CDR3 covers 15 residues. Germline lookup yields CDR1 MNHEY and CDR2 SVGAGI. Trimming took 10 bases from V and 8 from J; bases not matched to a gene: 17. CDR3 in amino acids: CATDTGGGSLPTQYF. CDR3 nucleotides: TGTGCCACCGACACAGGGGGCGGGAGCCTTCCCACCCAGTACTTC.